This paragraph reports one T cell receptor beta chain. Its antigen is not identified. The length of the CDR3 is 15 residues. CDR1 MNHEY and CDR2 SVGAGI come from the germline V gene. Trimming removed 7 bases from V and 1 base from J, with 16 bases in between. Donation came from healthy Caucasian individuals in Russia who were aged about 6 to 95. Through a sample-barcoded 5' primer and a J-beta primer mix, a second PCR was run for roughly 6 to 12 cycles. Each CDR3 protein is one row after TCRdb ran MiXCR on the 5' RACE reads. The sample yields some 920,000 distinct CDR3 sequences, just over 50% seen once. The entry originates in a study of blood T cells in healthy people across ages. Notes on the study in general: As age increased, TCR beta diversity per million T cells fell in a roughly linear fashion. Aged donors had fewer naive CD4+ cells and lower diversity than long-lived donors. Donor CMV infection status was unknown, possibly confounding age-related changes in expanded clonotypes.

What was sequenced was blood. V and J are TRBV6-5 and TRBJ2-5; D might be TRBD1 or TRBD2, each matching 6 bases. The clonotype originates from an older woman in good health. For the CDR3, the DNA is TGTGCCAGCATCGACTCATGGGGGGCCCAAGAGACCCAGTACTTC. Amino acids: CASIDSWGAQETQYF.